The 14 T cell receptor beta chains below all came from one sample that was sequenced in a study of neurological immune-mediated disorders. TCRdb redid the calling of the 5' RACE reads with MiXCR, one entry per CDR3 protein. The sample includes roughly 74,000 distinct CDR3 sequences, around 5% seen only once; the top ten take around 7.2%. Sequenced input: PBMCs. The receptors derive from a man between 18 and 29 years old with multiple sclerosis.

There are many counts of this clonotype. V is TRBV21-1 and J is TRBJ1-5. TRBV21-1 is flagged as a pseudogene. The CDR3 extends over 20 amino acids. The chain's CDR3 is CASSKGRMAGRFKSNQPQHF. CDR3 coding DNA: TGTGCCAGCAGCAAAGGGCGCATGGCAGGCCGATTTAAGAGCAATCAGCCCCAGCATTTT.

Worth noting for this clonotype: This could be a read error, since a much larger clone is one nucleotide away. The chain recombines TRBV5-6 with TRBJ1-3; D is unclear. The length of the CDR3 is 13 residues. V was pared by 3 bases and J by 4 bases, with 8 bases between. Germline V CDR1 and CDR2: SGHDT, YYEEEE. The CDR3 here is CASSSATGNTIYF. The CDR3 DNA reads as TGTGCCAGCAGCTCCGCAACGGGAAACACCATATATTTT.

This clonotype was picked up many times. This chain connects TRBV7-2 to TRBJ2-3, with 7 positions matching TRBD1. The CDR3 totals 16 residues. Unmatched junction bases numbered 12, after V lost 6 bases and J lost 3 bases. Germline V gene lookup returns CDR1 SGHTA and CDR2 FQGNSA. CDR3 in amino acids: CASRLGNGRGTDTQYF. CDR3 DNA sequence: TGTGCCAGCAGGCTAGGGAATGGCAGGGGGACAGATACGCAGTATTTT. The full variable domain, completed using reference TRBV7-2 and TRBJ2-3, is GAGVSQSPSNKVTEKGKDVELRCDPISGHTALYWYRQSLGQGLEFLIYFQGNSAPDKSGLPSDRFSAERTGGSVSTLTIQRTQQEDSAVYLCASRLGNGRGTDTQYFGPGTRLTVL.

This clonotype was observed at least ten times. The V and J genes are TRBV5-1 and TRBJ1-6; D ambiguous. The germline CDR1 and CDR2 sequences are SGHRS and YFSETQ. V was trimmed by 5 bases and J by 7 bases, leaving 10 bases between them. The CDR3 covers 13 residues. DNA for the CDR3: TGCGCCAGCAGGCAGAAATTAAATTCACCCCTCCACTTT. Protein sequence: CASRQKLNSPLHF.

This clonotype was seen at least ten times. The V call is TRBV7-6, the J call TRBJ2-3; TRBD2 aligns across 7 bases. The CDR3 extends over 16 amino acids. The germline gives CDR1 SGHVS, CDR2 FNYEAQ. The V gene end was trimmed by 0 bases and the J gene end by 2 bases; junction bases not matched to a gene: 5. CDR3 residues: CASSLAGGTFTDTQYF. The CDR3 DNA reads TGTGCCAGCAGCTTAGCGGGGGGGACCTTCACAGATACGCAGTATTTT.

This clonotype was observed at least ten times. CDR3 nucleotides: TGCAGCGTTCGTAACAGGGGTAGCACTGAAGCTTTCTTT. Its translation is CSVRNRGSTEAFF. The chain is built from TRBV29-1 and TRBJ1-1, with TRBD1 identical over 7 bases. The CDR3 contains 13 residues. Germline V lookup: CDR1 SQVTM, CDR2 ANQGSEA. V trimming: 5 bases; J trimming: 4 bases; junction bases outside the gene matches: 7. Combining the CDR3 with reference TRBV29-1 and TRBJ1-1 gives the whole variable domain SAVISQKPSRDICQRGTSLTIQCQVDSQVTMMFWYRQQPGQSLTLIATANQGSEATYESGFVIDKFPISRPNLTFSTLTVSNMSPEDSSIYLCSVRNRGSTEAFFGQGTRLTVV.

This clonotype was seen only a few times. The rearrangement uses TRBV5-1 and TRBJ2-1; D ambiguous. CDR1 is SGHRS and CDR2 is YFSETQ in the germline V gene. This CDR3 region has 16 residues. The germline V and J ends were trimmed by 3 bases and 2 bases, with 15 bases remaining between them. In DNA form, the CDR3 reads TGCGCCAGCAGCTCCCGCGAGAGGTCAACCTACAATGAGCAGTTCTTC. This translates into CASSSRERSTYNEQFF. The entire variable domain, with the rest obtained from reference TRBV5-1 and TRBJ2-1, is as follows: KAGVTQTPRYLIKTRGQQVTLSCSPISGHRSVSWYQQTPGQGLQFLFEYFSETQRNKGNFPGRFSGRQFSNSRSEMNVSTLELGDSALYLCASSSRERSTYNEQFFGPGTRLTVL.

This clonotype came up many times. This sequence joins TRBV7-9 and TRBJ2-2; D is uncertain. CDR1 SEHNR and CDR2 FQNEAQ come from the germline V gene (reference sequence). Trimming stripped 4 bases from V and 5 bases from J, with 17 bases between. The length of the CDR3 is 16 residues. Here the CDR3 DNA reads TGTGCCAGCAGCTCAACGGACGTCAGGTTGACCGGGGAGCTGTTTTTT. It yields the protein CASSSTDVRLTGELFF.

This clonotype was seen many times. CDR3 DNA sequence: TGCGCCAGCAGCCCGGGACAGGGGGTAACCTACGAGCAGTACTTC. It specifies CASSPGQGVTYEQYF. J is TRBJ2-7 and V is TRBV5-1, with TRBD1 identical over 11 bases. The CDR3 loop spans 15 amino acids. CDR1 SGHRS and CDR2 YFSETQ come from the germline V gene. The V gene end was trimmed by 4 bases and the J gene end by 2 bases; junction bases not matched to a gene: 5.

This clonotype was observed at least ten times. V is TRBV9 and J is TRBJ2-3; D perhaps matches TRBD1 (6 bases). V dropped 4 bases and J dropped 2 bases, with 14 bases sitting between them. Germline V gene sequence: CDR1 SGDLS, CDR2 YYNGEE. This CDR3 contains 15 residues. CDR3 region: CASSFTGSYTDTQYF. The DNA of the CDR3 is TGTGCCAGCAGCTTCACAGGGTCTTACACAGATACGCAGTATTTT.

The table lists this clonotype with many counts. This rearrangement joins TRBV10-3 to TRBJ2-2; D remains ambiguous. The ends were cut back, 10 bases at V and 2 bases at J, with 20 bases in the middle. Germline CDR1 ENHRY, CDR2 SYGVKD. The CDR3 has 16 residues. This CDR3 reads CATNIKGTFNTGELFF. CDR3 DNA: TGTGCCACCAACATCAAAGGCACATTTAACACCGGGGAGCTGTTTTTT.

Remarks on this clonotype: This may arise from a read error, as a much more abundant clone is one base away. The chain carries TRBV7-2 and TRBJ1-3; possible D gene TRBD1, 5 bases. Germline loops: CDR1 SGHTA, CDR2 FQGNSA. This CDR3 comprises 13 residues. Between the trimmed V and J ends, which lost 4 bases and 9 bases, there was a span of 13 bases. The CDR3 coding sequence is TGTGCCAGCAGCTCTGGAATGGGGGGCACCATATATTTT. As protein: CASSSGMGGTIYF.

This clonotype was recorded at least ten times. J is TRBJ1-3 and V is TRBV2; 7 bases are shared with TRBD1. Germline V CDR1 and CDR2: SNHLY, FYNNEI. The junction had 12 bases not matched to a gene; V was cut back by 0 bases and J by 4 bases. This CDR3 is built from 18 residues. In DNA, the CDR3 is TGTGCCAGCAGTGAAGCCCCCCCGACAGGGTCGAGAGGAAACACCATATATTTT. Translated, it gives CASSEAPPTGSRGNTIYF. Looking up the rest from reference TRBV2 and TRBJ1-3 gives the full variable domain: EPEVTQTPSHQVTQMGQEVILRCVPISNHLYFYWYRQILGQKVEFLVSFYNNEISEKSEIFDDQFSVERPDGSNFTLKIRSTKLEDSAMYFCASSEAPPTGSRGNTIYFGEGSWLTVV.

This clonotype appeared many times. This sequence joins TRBV3-1 and TRBJ2-7, with D possibly TRBD2 on 6 matching bases. The CDR3 covers 14 residues. Germline CDR1 and CDR2: LGHDT and YNNKEL (reference sequence). The V and J ends lost 7 bases and 0 bases respectively, with 13 bases between them. The chain's CDR3 is CASKVAGSSYEQYF. The CDR3 DNA reads TGTGCCAGCAAAGTGGCGGGGAGCTCCTACGAGCAGTACTTC.